A single sample is the source of the 7 T cell receptor beta chains below, sequenced in a study of T cell changes during pregnancy in multiple sclerosis. Only in-frame clones appear in the TCRdb table, and some are missing; sequencing was by immunoSEQ multiplex PCR. The sample carries 50,000 to 65,000 clones, over 85% recorded once. Source: CD8+ T cells from peripheral blood mononuclear cells, taken in the second trimester of pregnancy. Receptor source: a female donor with multiple sclerosis, enrolled in a pregnancy study.

This sequence joins TRBV4-3 and TRBJ2-3; 8 bases match TRBD1. V shed 1 base and J 3 bases; nucleotides not matched to a gene: 12. From germline, CDR1 is LGHNA and CDR2 YSLEER. This CDR3 has 18 amino acids. This chain's CDR3 is CASSQVRGRTGQTDTQYF. CDR3 coding DNA: TGCGCCAGCAGCCAAGTGCGGGGCCGGACAGGGCAGACAGATACGCAGTATTTT.

The V and J genes are TRBV5-6 and TRBJ2-7, with D maybe TRBD2 (5 bases). CDR3 length: 14 amino acids. Trimming removed 0 bases from V and 2 bases from J, with 9 bases in between. CDR1 is SGHDT and CDR2 is YYEEEE in the germline V gene. CDR3 DNA sequence: TGTGCCAGCAGCTTGGTAGGGAGCGCCTACGAGCAGTACTTC. It yields the protein CASSLVGSAYEQYF.

This clone appeared a single time. The rearrangement joins TRBV5-1 to TRBJ2-7, with D tentatively TRBD1 (5 bases). CDR3 length: 16 amino acids. CDR1 and CDR2 from the germline V gene are SGHRS and YFSETQ. V lost 4 bases and J 2 bases, leaving 19 bases between the germline ends. CDR3 loop: CASSLQAQPPTYEQYF. The CDR3 DNA is TGCGCCAGCAGCCTACAGGCCCAGCCACCTACCTACGAGCAGTACTTC.

The chain couples TRBV7-9 to TRBJ2-7; 8 bases fit TRBD2. The germline CDR1 and CDR2 sequences are SEHNR and FQNEAQ (reference sequence). The V gene end was trimmed by 8 bases and the J gene end by 1 base; junction bases not matched to a gene: 13. The CDR3 consists of 16 residues. DNA of the CDR3: TGTGCCAGCCAGGGTGAGCCGGGGGGGTCGTCCTACGAGCAGTACTTC. As protein: CASQGEPGGSSYEQYF.

This clone appeared a single time. The V call is TRBV19, the J call TRBJ2-7; TRBD1 might be the D (5 bases). This CDR3 has 12 residues. Trimming stripped 4 bases from V and 5 bases from J, with 9 bases between. CDR1 and CDR2 from the germline V gene are LNHDA and SQIVND (reference sequence). The CDR3 reads CASSTGFNEQYF. CDR3 DNA: TGTGCCAGTAGTACAGGGTTCAACGAGCAGTACTTC.

The gene calls are TRBV7-8 and TRBJ1-1; D gene unclear. The CDR3 is made up of 12 amino acids. With 3 bases removed from V and 7 bases from J, the gap between germline ends came to 9 bases. CDR1 and CDR2 (germline): SGHVS, FQNEAQ. CDR3 sequence: CASSFTKIEAFF. The CDR3 coding sequence is TGTGCCAGCAGCTTCACAAAGATTGAAGCTTTCTTT.

The chain employs TRBV9 and TRBJ2-1, with TRBD2 matching over 8 bases. V lost 0 bases to trimming and J lost 0 bases; unmatched junction nucleotides: 2. CDR3 length: 16 amino acids. CDR1 and CDR2 from the germline V gene are SGDLS and YYNGEE. The CDR3 is CASSVDGRASYNEQFF. The CDR3 nucleotides read TGTGCCAGCAGCGTAGACGGGAGGGCCTCCTACAATGAGCAGTTCTTC.